This T cell receptor (beta chain) was obtained from a study of T cell changes during pregnancy in multiple sclerosis. Repertoires were generated with immunoSEQ multiplex PCR, while TCRdb's copy carries only in-frame clones and drops some. This repertoire shows tens of thousands of clones, 93% found once; its top ten account for 2.5% to 3%. This clone was recorded only once. The CDR3 is 13 residues long. CDR1 MDHEN and CDR2 SYDVKM come from the germline V gene. Trimming took 2 bases from V and 7 from J, leaving 11 bases between them. The rearrangement links TRBV28 to TRBJ1-2, with D possibly matching TRBD1 (5 bases). The input for sequencing was peripheral blood, taken in the second trimester of pregnancy. The receptor's source is a female donor with multiple sclerosis, enrolled in a pregnancy study. The CDR3 here is CASSLIWGVGYTF. CDR3 in DNA: TGTGCCAGCAGTTTAATCTGGGGGGTTGGCTACACCTTC.